The 23 T cell receptor beta chains below all came from one sample that was sequenced in a study of cytomegalovirus exposure and HLA in healthy donors (dated by TCRdb to the late 2010s). Receptors were amplified or captured by the immunoSEQ multiplex PCR assay. The multiplex PCR relied on a mix of 60 forward primers for TCR Vbeta segments and 13 reverse primers for TCR Jbeta segments. Not all clones reach the TCRdb copy of this immuneACCESS table, which keeps in-frame sequences only. Checked studies attribute under half of the gap to unresolved V genes and leave the rest unexplained. The table for this sample lists around 130,000 clones; about 76% of them were counted only once. Roughly 2.2% of the sample comes from the top ten. What was sequenced was PBMCs. Receptors originate from a woman in her thirties or forties in good health and CMV-seronegative.

The chain joins TRBV5-6 to TRBJ1-6; the D is unclear. This CDR3 has 14 amino acids. V shed 0 bases and J shed 11 bases, with 12 bases lying between them. In germline, CDR1 is SGHDT, CDR2 YYEEEE. DNA for the CDR3: TGTGCCAGCAGCTTGGGGTCCCCGGGTACACCCCTCCACTTT. Its translation: CASSLGSPGTPLHF.

The genes are TRBV5-6 and TRBJ2-7, with 9 bases aligning to TRBD1. V shed 0 bases and J 7 bases; nucleotides not matched to a gene: 8. The CDR3 sequence is 15 residues long. Per the germline V gene, CDR1 is SGHDT and CDR2 is YYEEEE. The DNA for the CDR3 is TGTGCCAGCAGCTTGGGGGACAGGGTCCCCTGGGAGCAGTACTTC. This sequence encodes CASSLGDRVPWEQYF.

This clone was recorded once. DNA of the CDR3: TGCAGCGTTGCAGGGGATAACACAGATACGCAGTATTTT. It translates to CSVAGDNTDTQYF. The chain is built from TRBV29-1 and TRBJ2-3; D is perhaps TRBD1 (6 bases). Germline V gene data show CDR1 as SQVTM and CDR2 as ANQGSEA. The ends were cut back, 4 bases at V and 2 bases at J, with 10 bases in the middle. CDR3 length: 13 amino acids.

The chain employs TRBV28 and TRBJ2-7; TRBD1 matches 7 bases. Losses at the gene ends were 2 bases for V and 1 base for J; bases not matched to a gene: 5. Per germline, CDR1 MDHEN and CDR2 SYDVKM. This CDR3 is built from 15 residues. CDR3 protein: CASSLLRQGSYEQYF. The DNA for the CDR3 is TGTGCCAGCAGTTTACTAAGACAGGGATCCTACGAGCAGTACTTC. The whole variable domain, filled in from reference TRBV28 and TRBJ2-7, reads DVKVTQSSRYLVKRTGEKVFLECVQDMDHENMFWYRQDPGLGLRLIYFSYDVKMKEKGDIPEGYSVSREKKERFSLILESASTNQTSMYLCASSLLRQGSYEQYFGPGTRLTVT.

The chain combines TRBV2 with TRBJ2-1, with D possibly TRBD2 on 6 matching bases. This CDR3 spans 13 amino acids. The germline V gene has CDR1 SNHLY and CDR2 FYNNEI. The V end was cut by 6 bases, the J end by 6 bases, with 12 bases between. The CDR3 reads CASRGRSGNEQFF. The CDR3, as DNA: TGTGCCAGCAGGGGGAGGTCGGGCAATGAGCAGTTCTTC.

The CDR3 nucleotides read TGTGCCAGCAGCCAATCCGGGAATCAGCCCCAGCATTTT. Residues: CASSQSGNQPQHF. The chain is built from TRBV16 and TRBJ1-5; D uncertain. Germline CDR1 and CDR2: KGHSY and FQNENV. The CDR3 covers 13 residues. The V end was cut by 0 bases, the J end by 4 bases, with 4 bases between. Variable domain in full (rest from reference TRBV16 and TRBJ1-5): GEEVAQTPKHLVRGEGQKAKLYCAPIKGHSYVFWYQQVLKNEFKFLISFQNENVFDETGMPKERFSAKCLPNSPCSLEIQATKLEDSAVYFCASSQSGNQPQHFGDGTRLSIL.

The chain carries TRBV6-1 and TRBJ2-1; the match to TRBD1 covers 7 bases. Germline V CDR1 and CDR2: MNHNS, SASEGT. Trimming at V came to 1 base and at J to 0 bases, leaving 0 bases not matched to a gene. This CDR3 contains 15 residues. CDR3 residues: CASSEDRGSYNEQFF. CDR3 nucleotide sequence: TGTGCCAGCAGTGAAGACAGGGGCTCCTACAATGAGCAGTTCTTC.

V is TRBV5-1 and J is TRBJ2-1, with TRBD1 matching over 10 bases. CDR1 and CDR2 (germline): SGHRS, YFSETQ. Trimming removed 0 bases from V and 6 bases from J; junction bases left unmatched: 3. The length of the CDR3 is 15 residues. The CDR3 region has the DNA TGCGCCAGCAGCTTGGTGGGACAGGGGTTCAATGAGCAGTTCTTC. This encodes CASSLVGQGFNEQFF.

The J gene is TRBJ1-2, the V gene TRBV7-9, with 10 bases identical to TRBD1. V shed 4 bases and J 0 bases; nucleotides not matched to a gene: 5. Germline CDR1 and CDR2: SEHNR and FQNEAQ (reference sequence). The CDR3 covers 16 residues. The CDR3 coding sequence is TGTGCCAGCAGCTCCGGACAGGGGGAGACTAACTATGGCTACACCTTC. This sequence encodes CASSSGQGETNYGYTF.

The chain couples TRBV6-5 to TRBJ2-1; D gene ambiguous. Per the germline V gene, CDR1 is MNHEY and CDR2 is SVGAGI. This CDR3 has 13 amino acids. Trimming shortened V by 2 bases and J by 4 bases, and 6 bases separated the two germline ends. The CDR3 is CASSYGQYNEQFF. CDR3 nucleotide sequence: TGTGCCAGCAGTTACGGGCAGTACAATGAGCAGTTCTTC.

This chain connects TRBV9 to TRBJ1-2, with 9 bases fitting TRBD1. The CDR3 extends over 15 amino acids. The germline CDR1 and CDR2 sequences are SGDLS and YYNGEE. J was trimmed by 2 bases and V by 5 bases; bases with no gene match: 7. CDR3 loop: CASSIGQGNNYGYTF. DNA for the CDR3: TGTGCCAGCAGTATCGGACAGGGGAACAACTATGGCTACACCTTC.

The chain couples TRBV27 to TRBJ2-5; tentative D call: TRBD1 (6 bases). The tail of the sequence fits TRBJ2-7 better, so the J call may be wrong. The CDR3 length is 15 residues. Germline CDR1 and CDR2: MNHEY and SMNVEV (reference sequence). The CDR3 region is CASRKVGAGSYEQYF. As DNA, the CDR3 is TGTGCCAGCAGGAAGGTGGGGGCCGGGTCCTACGAGCAGTACTTC.

The J gene is TRBJ2-3, the V gene TRBV30, with 8 bases lining up with TRBD2. This CDR3 comprises 15 residues. Germline V gene sequence: CDR1 GTSNPN, CDR2 SVGIG (reference sequence). Trimming cost V 1 base and J 2 bases; bases outside gene matches: 5. The CDR3 reads CAWSERGGVTDTQYF. The CDR3 DNA follows: TGTGCCTGGAGTGAACGGGGGGGCGTCACAGATACGCAGTATTTT.

The chain couples TRBV5-1 to TRBJ2-3, with TRBD2 identical over 13 bases. The J segment lost 5 bases and the V segment lost 0 bases, leaving 6 bases of the junction unmatched. This CDR3 has 17 residues. From germline, CDR1 is SGHRS and CDR2 YFSETQ. CDR3 region: CASSLGLLAGGEDTQYF. CDR3 DNA sequence: TGCGCCAGCAGCTTGGGTCTACTAGCGGGAGGGGAAGATACGCAGTATTTT.

This chain connects TRBV21-1 to TRBJ2-1; the table names TRBD2, a call not compared with the DNA. TRBV21-1 is a pseudogene locus. The CDR3 covers 14 residues. CDR3: CASRRTVGGNEQFF. As DNA, the CDR3 is TGTGCCAGCAGACGGACGGTGGGGGGCAATGAGCAGTTCTTC.

The chain joins TRBV4-1 to TRBJ2-1; 7 bases fit TRBD2. The CDR3 covers 16 residues. Trimming removed 4 bases from V and 1 base from J; junction bases left unmatched: 7. Per the germline V gene, CDR1 is MGHRA and CDR2 is YSYEKL. The CDR3, as DNA: TGCGCCAGCAGCCCTCAAGCGGGGATTTCCTACAATGAGCAGTTCTTC. Translating gives CASSPQAGISYNEQFF.

In this sample, this clone turned up a few times. The rearrangement uses TRBV2 and TRBJ1-6; D gene unclear. The CDR3 is made up of 12 amino acids. Trimming cost V 1 base and J 13 bases, with 8 bases left between them. Germline V lookup: CDR1 SNHLY, CDR2 FYNNEI. CDR3 amino acids: CASSEEVGPLHF. The DNA for the CDR3 is TGTGCCAGCAGTGAAGAGGTCGGGCCCCTCCACTTT.

This clone was counted between two and nine times. This chain connects TRBV6-5 to TRBJ2-1; 8 nucleotides agree with TRBD1. The V gene's germline CDR1 is MNHEY and CDR2 SVGAGI. The junction had 10 bases not matched to a gene; V was cut back by 5 bases and J by 7 bases. This CDR3 has 15 residues. In DNA form, the CDR3 reads TGTGCCAGCAGTCCCTGGACAGGGAAGACGAATGAGCAGTTCTTC. This codes for CASSPWTGKTNEQFF.

As regards this clone: At one boundary the junction diverges from the germline segment, which might be a read error. This chain uses TRBV7-9 with TRBJ1-4; D is unresolved. The germline V gene has CDR1 SEHNR and CDR2 FQNEAQ (reference sequence). The CDR3 loop spans 12 amino acids. The CDR3 nucleotides read TGTTCCAGCAGCTTAGGTCGTGAAAAACTGTTTTTT. It yields the protein CSSSLGREKLFF.

This clone was seen just once. The genes are TRBV29-1 and TRBJ2-7, with D possibly matching TRBD2 (6 bases). CDR3 length equals 14 residues. Per the germline V gene, CDR1 is SQVTM and CDR2 is ANQGSEA. Trimming cost V 0 bases and J 2 bases, with 11 bases left between them. The CDR3 reads CSVEDPGSPYEQYF. The CDR3 DNA reads TGCAGCGTTGAAGATCCCGGGAGTCCCTACGAGCAGTACTTC.

J is TRBJ2-7 and V is TRBV27, with D possibly matching TRBD2 (5 bases). The CDR3 runs 16 residues. The germline V and J ends were trimmed by 6 bases and 2 bases, with 20 bases remaining between them. CDR1 MNHEY and CDR2 SMNVEV come from the germline V gene (reference sequence). CDR3 protein: CASSRGTPGLPYEQYF. CDR3 in DNA: TGTGCCAGCAGCCGGGGTACCCCCGGCCTTCCCTACGAGCAGTACTTC.

Notes on this clone: Other nucleotide sequences in the sample specify the same CDR3. V is TRBV6-4 and J is TRBJ2-1; TRBD2 agrees at 11 bases. This CDR3 comprises 14 residues. From germline, CDR1 is MRHNA and CDR2 SNTAGT. V trimming: 5 bases; J trimming: 4 bases; junction bases outside the gene matches: 1. The DNA for the CDR3 is TGTGCCAGCAGTACTAGCGGGGGATACAATGAGCAGTTCTTC. This translates into CASSTSGGYNEQFF.

The chain uses TRBV5-1 and TRBJ2-5; 7 bases are a match to TRBD1. Germline V gene data show CDR1 as SGHRS and CDR2 as YFSETQ. J lost 1 base, V lost 4 bases, and 4 bases had no gene match. The CDR3 covers 14 residues. The CDR3 protein is CASSKGGPQETQYF. CDR3 in DNA: TGCGCCAGCAGCAAAGGGGGCCCCCAAGAGACCCAGTACTTC.